Below are 22 T cell receptor beta chains sequenced from a single sample in a study of chemoradiotherapy in HPV16-positive cancers. Sequencing was performed with immunoSEQ multiplex PCR; in TCRdb, only in-frame clones are kept and a portion is missing. In the table there are 20,000 to 30,000 clones, over 85% of which are singletons. The starting material was blood, obtained from a patient who underwent chemoradiotherapy. Receptors were obtained from a human donor with HPV-associated anogenital cancer.

The chain links TRBV4-3 to TRBJ2-2; D is undetermined. Looked up from germline, CDR1 is LGHNA and CDR2 is YSLEER. The CDR3 sequence is 15 residues long. V was cut by 0 bases and J by 4 bases, with 9 bases left in between. CDR3 bases: TGCGCCAGCAGCCAAGATAGGATTTTCACCGGGGAGCTGTTTTTT. It translates to CASSQDRIFTGELFF.

DNA of the CDR3: TGCAGTGCTCAAGTTGGGGGGCCGCAGTTCTTC. This sequence encodes CSAQVGGPQFF. The chain couples TRBV20-1 to TRBJ2-1; tentatively, D is TRBD1 or TRBD2 (6 bases each). V shed 5 bases and J shed 12 bases, with 14 bases lying between them. Per germline, CDR1 DFQATT and CDR2 SNEGSKA (reference sequence). This CDR3 has 11 residues.

This clone occurred a few times. CDR3 amino acids: CAWSTWTGRQETQYF. DNA for the CDR3: TGTGCCTGGAGTACCTGGACAGGGCGGCAAGAGACCCAGTACTTC. V gene TRBV30 combines with J gene TRBJ2-5, with TRBD1 matching 8 bases. The CDR3 extends over 15 amino acids. Trimming took 2 bases from V and 2 from J; bases not matched to a gene: 7. CDR1 and CDR2 (germline): GTSNPN, SVGIG (reference sequence).

The chain recombines TRBV7-6 with TRBJ1-5; D ambiguous. Germline CDR1 reads SGHVS; CDR2 reads FNYEAQ. Trimming removed 4 bases at V and 7 bases at J, with 11 bases between. The CDR3 covers 13 residues. CDR3 nucleotide sequence: TGTGCCAGCAGCTCTTTCGGGGTGCAGCCCCAGCATTTT. This translates into CASSSFGVQPQHF.

The chain combines TRBV7-2 with TRBJ1-1; a possible D gene is TRBD1 (6 bases). Between the trimmed V and J ends, which lost 5 bases and 4 bases, there was a span of 14 bases. This CDR3 is 14 amino acids long. Germline V gene sequence: CDR1 SGHTA, CDR2 FQGNSA. The CDR3 loop reads CASSQTGLGTEAFF. The CDR3, as DNA: TGTGCCAGCAGCCAAACAGGGTTGGGCACTGAAGCTTTCTTT.

V gene TRBV10-2 combines with J gene TRBJ2-7; D not resolved. Germline V gene lookup returns CDR1 WSHSY and CDR2 SAAADI. This CDR3 is 13 amino acids long. Trimming shortened V by 3 bases and J by 2 bases, and 8 bases separated the two germline ends. The CDR3 is CASSEWVPYEQYF. CDR3 DNA: TGCGCCAGCAGTGAATGGGTGCCCTACGAGCAGTACTTC.

The chain links TRBV4-1 to TRBJ1-2; possible D gene TRBD1, 6 bases. The CDR3 contains 16 residues. Trimming took off 4 bases at V and 5 bases at J, with 20 bases between the two ends. Germline V gene data show CDR1 as MGHRA and CDR2 as YSYEKL. As DNA, the CDR3 is TGCGCCAGCAGCCCTACCGGGGCAGGGGAGACTTATGGCTACACCTTC. It specifies CASSPTGAGETYGYTF.

In its sample, this clone was seen a few times. This chain uses TRBV2 with TRBJ2-1, with a weak D call TRBD1 (6 bases). Trimming took 6 bases from V and 3 from J, leaving 12 bases between them. CDR1 and CDR2 (germline): SNHLY, FYNNEI. The CDR3 runs 14 residues. CDR3 bases: TGTGCCAGCAGACTAGAGGGGGTCTACAATGAGCAGTTCTTC. Encoded protein: CASRLEGVYNEQFF. Based on the CDR3 plus reference TRBV2 and TRBJ2-1, the full variable domain is EPEVTQTPSHQVTQMGQEVILRCVPISNHLYFYWYRQILGQKVEFLVSFYNNEISEKSEIFDDQFSVERPDGSNFTLKIRSTKLEDSAMYFCASRLEGVYNEQFFGPGTRLTVL.

CDR3 protein: CASSFRGTQEFQYF. CDR3 bases: TGTGCCAGCAGTTTCCGCGGGACTCAGGAGTTCCAGTACTTC. The chain employs TRBV27 and TRBJ2-5, with D possibly TRBD2 on 6 matching bases. The CDR3 spans 14 residues. Germline-derived CDR1 and CDR2 are MNHEY and SMNVEV (reference sequence). With 3 bases removed from V and 10 bases from J, the gap between germline ends came to 18 bases.

The rearrangement uses TRBV5-1 and TRBJ2-7; 7 bases line up with TRBD2. This CDR3 comprises 13 residues. With 3 bases clipped from V and 7 bases from J, the junction kept 7 bases outside the gene matches. The germline V gene has CDR1 SGHRS and CDR2 YFSETQ. The CDR3 loop reads CASSSFGGGEQYF. DNA for the CDR3: TGCGCCAGCAGCTCGTTCGGGGGAGGGGAGCAGTACTTC.

The sample holds one count of this clone. The chain links TRBV11-2 to TRBJ2-3; D possibly corresponds to TRBD1 (6 bases). Germline-derived CDR1 and CDR2 are SGHAT and FQNNGV. The CDR3 loop spans 16 amino acids. V dropped 10 bases and J dropped 4 bases, with 24 bases sitting between them. The CDR3 sequence: CATEPARGQFSDTQYF. CDR3 DNA sequence: TGTGCCACCGAACCCGCGAGGGGACAATTTTCAGATACGCAGTATTTT.

In DNA form, the CDR3 reads TGCGCCAGCAGCTTACCGGGGCCGAGGGGTCCAGAGACCCAGTACTTC. This codes for CASSLPGPRGPETQYF. This chain uses TRBV5-1 with TRBJ2-5; D may be TRBD1 or TRBD2 (5 bases each). V shed 2 bases and J shed 4 bases, with 18 bases lying between them. Germline values: CDR1 SGHRS, CDR2 YFSETQ. This CDR3 is built from 16 residues.

The chain couples TRBV19 to TRBJ2-1, with TRBD2 identical over 7 bases. Germline lookup yields CDR1 LNHDA and CDR2 SQIVND (reference sequence). The CDR3 loop spans 14 amino acids. J was trimmed by 6 bases and V by 7 bases; bases with no gene match: 9. The CDR3 region is CASNPTLAANEQFF. The DNA for the CDR3 is TGTGCCAGTAACCCAACGCTAGCGGCCAATGAGCAGTTCTTC.

Here the CDR3 reads CASSSGGTGELFF. Written as DNA, the CDR3 is TGTGCCAGCAGCTCCGGGGGGACCGGGGAGCTGTTTTTT. The chain joins TRBV7-6 to TRBJ2-2; TRBD2 matches at 7 bases. The CDR3 consists of 13 residues. The V gene end was trimmed by 4 bases and the J gene end by 5 bases; junction bases not matched to a gene: 1. Germline V lookup: CDR1 SGHVS, CDR2 FNYEAQ.

V and J are TRBV19 and TRBJ2-1; D is undetermined. Between the trimmed V and J ends, which lost 8 bases and 8 bases, there was a span of 19 bases. Looked up from germline, CDR1 is LNHDA and CDR2 is SQIVND (reference sequence). The CDR3 totals 14 residues. The CDR3 reads CASGSRSFVYEQFF. The CDR3 nucleotides are TGTGCCAGTGGGTCGAGGAGCTTCGTTTATGAGCAGTTCTTC.

J is TRBJ1-6 and V is TRBV2; D not resolved. From germline, CDR1 is SNHLY and CDR2 FYNNEI. The V and J ends lost 6 bases and 5 bases respectively, with 11 bases between them. The CDR3 sequence is 14 residues long. The DNA for the CDR3 is TGTGCCAGCAGATATCGAGGAGATAATTCACCCCTCCACTTT. Protein product: CASRYRGDNSPLHF. The full variable domain, with the rest looked up from reference TRBV2 and TRBJ1-6, is EPEVTQTPSHQVTQMGQEVILRCVPISNHLYFYWYRQILGQKVEFLVSFYNNEISEKSEIFDDQFSVERPDGSNFTLKIRSTKLEDSAMYFCASRYRGDNSPLHFGNGTRLTVT.

The J gene is TRBJ2-7, the V gene TRBV5-4; 8 nucleotides line up with TRBD1. CDR3 length equals 14 residues. Trimming took 4 bases from V and 4 from J; bases not matched to a gene: 7. CDR1 is SGHNT and CDR2 is YYREEE in the germline V gene (reference sequence). As DNA, the CDR3 is TGTGCCAGCAGCCCACGGACAGGGTCGTACGAGCAGTACTTC. Its protein product is CASSPRTGSYEQYF.

This chain's CDR3 is CASSLLDRRRNTEAFF. CDR3 in DNA: TGTGCCAGCAGTTTATTGGACAGGAGACGGAACACTGAAGCTTTCTTT. V gene TRBV28 combines with J gene TRBJ1-1, with TRBD1 identical over 7 bases. The germline V gene encodes CDR1 MDHEN and CDR2 SYDVKM. After removal of 1 base from V and 1 base from J, the junction contained 6 bases not matched to a gene. The CDR3 totals 16 residues.

V and J are TRBV6-5 and TRBJ2-1; TRBD1 matches at 8 bases. This CDR3 is 13 amino acids long. In germline, CDR1 is MNHEY, CDR2 SVGAGI. The junction had 8 bases not matched to a gene; V was cut back by 2 bases and J by 14 bases. CDR3 sequence (DNA): TGTGCCAGCAGTTACGGCACAGGGGGTTTGGAGTTCTTC. The encoded protein is CASSYGTGGLEFF.

This chain links TRBV7-2 with TRBJ2-1; 9 positions match TRBD1. The CDR3 covers 15 residues. The germline V gene has CDR1 SGHTA and CDR2 FQGNSA. With 7 bases clipped from V and 4 bases from J, the junction kept 8 bases outside the gene matches. In nucleotides, the CDR3 is TGTGCCAGCACAACGGGACAGGGCAAGTACAATGAGCAGTTCTTC. The encoded protein is CASTTGQGKYNEQFF.

V gene TRBV6-1 combines with J gene TRBJ2-3, with D maybe TRBD2 (6 bases). The CDR3 runs to 15 residues. V gave up 10 bases and J gave up 4 bases, with 21 bases separating them. Germline CDR1 reads MNHNS; CDR2 reads SASEGT. DNA of the CDR3: TGTGCCAAAGGATCTAGCGCGAGGGCGGCAGATACGCAGTATTTT. Residues: CAKGSSARAADTQYF.

The V and J genes are TRBV6-5 and TRBJ2-7, with 7 bases identical to TRBD1. The CDR3 is 14 residues long. Per the germline V gene, CDR1 is MNHEY and CDR2 is SVGAGI. V was pared by 6 bases and J by 0 bases, with 5 bases of the junction left unmatched. In nucleotides, the CDR3 is TGTGCCAGCAGACGACAGGGCAGCTCCTACGAGCAGTACTTC. Residues: CASRRQGSSYEQYF.